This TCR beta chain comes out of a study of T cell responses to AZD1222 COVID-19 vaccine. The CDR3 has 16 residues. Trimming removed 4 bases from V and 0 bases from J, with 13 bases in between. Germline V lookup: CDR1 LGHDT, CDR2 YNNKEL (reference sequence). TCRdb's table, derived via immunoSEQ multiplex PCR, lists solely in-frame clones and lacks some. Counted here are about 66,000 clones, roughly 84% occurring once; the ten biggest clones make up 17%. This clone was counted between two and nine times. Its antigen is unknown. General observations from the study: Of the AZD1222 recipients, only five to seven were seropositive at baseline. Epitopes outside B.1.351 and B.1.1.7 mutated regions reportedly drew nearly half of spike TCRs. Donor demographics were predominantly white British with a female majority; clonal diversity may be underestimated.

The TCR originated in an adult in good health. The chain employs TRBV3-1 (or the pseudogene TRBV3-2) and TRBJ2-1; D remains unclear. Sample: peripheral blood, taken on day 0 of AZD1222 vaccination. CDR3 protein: CASSPLWRSSYNEQFF. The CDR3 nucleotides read TGTGCCAGCAGCCCTCTTTGGCGGAGCTCCTACAATGAGCAGTTCTTC.